This TCR beta chain came from a study of T cell responses to AZD1222 COVID-19 vaccine. Looking at the study overall: Second doses were pooled across both intervals (about 4 or about 12 weeks).

Study conclusions and caveats: Baseline seropositivity characterized only a handful of AZD1222 recipients. Reportedly, nearly half the spike-specific TCRs target unmutated variant regions. Donors were mostly white British, more females; clonal diversity possibly underestimated.

Concerning this clone itself: The antigen is unknown.

Trimming took 5 bases from V and 2 from J, leaving 11 bases between them. Per germline, CDR1 SGHTA and CDR2 FQGNSA. The CDR3 runs 14 residues. The data were produced by immunoSEQ multiplex PCR, yet TCRdb's version contains in-frame clones alone and is incomplete. Of more than 120,000 clones in the sample, roughly 91% are singletons; the top ten hold 5.1%. The specimen comprised peripheral blood, sampled on day 0 of AZD1222 vaccination. The chain couples TRBV7-2 to TRBJ2-3; tentatively, D is TRBD1 (6 bases). This clonotype originated in an adult in good health. CDR3 loop: CASSLDRSTDTQYF. CDR3 bases: TGTGCCAGCAGCCTAGACAGGTCCACAGATACGCAGTATTTT. The entire variable domain, with the rest obtained from reference TRBV7-2 and TRBJ2-3, is as follows: GAGVSQSPSNKVTEKGKDVELRCDPISGHTALYWYRQSLGQGLEFLIYFQGNSAPDKSGLPSDRFSAERTGGSVSTLTIQRTQQEDSAVYLCASSLDRSTDTQYFGPGTRLTVL.